These 32 T cell receptor beta chains were all obtained from the same sample, sequenced in a study of T cells in Graves' hyperthyroidism and ophthalmopathy. The TCR beta CDR3 regions underwent amplification using RNA transcripts as the source. When the TCR CDR3 underwent first-round RT-PCR, the HTBI primer set was used. Via MiXCR, TCRdb re-called the multiplex PCR reads, giving one row per CDR3 protein. Of 550,000 to 700,000 distinct CDR3 sequences detected, roughly 14% appear once; the ten largest clones hold roughly 4.5%. The sample consisted of blood. These TCRs come from a woman in her thirties or forties with Graves' ophthalmopathy.

This clonotype has only a few counts. This chain connects TRBV5-4 to TRBJ2-5; the D gene is possibly TRBD2 (5 bases). Germline V gives CDR1 SGHNT, CDR2 YYREEE (reference sequence). The CDR3 length is 15 residues. Trimming cost V 2 bases and J 5 bases, with 16 bases left between them. Here the CDR3 reads CASSFGGGLGETQYF. CDR3 coding DNA: TGTGCCAGCAGCTTCGGCGGAGGACTGGGTGAGACCCAGTACTTC.

The rearrangement uses TRBV2 and TRBJ2-4; D ambiguous. V lost 0 bases and J lost 8, with 5 bases in between. Germline V gene sequence: CDR1 SNHLY, CDR2 FYNNEI. The CDR3 runs to 12 residues. The DNA for the CDR3 is TGTGCCAGCAGTGAAGCGCTTGACATTCAGTACTTC. Residues: CASSEALDIQYF.

This clonotype was seen ten or more times. The genes are TRBV28 and TRBJ1-5; D possibly corresponds to TRBD1 (5 bases). The CDR3 spans 14 residues. In germline, CDR1 is MDHEN, CDR2 SYDVKM. V was pared by 5 bases and J by 4 bases, with 12 bases between. CDR3 nucleotide sequence: TGTGCCAGCAGTCCGGGACTTCCTAATCAGCCCCAGCATTTT. It specifies CASSPGLPNQPQHF.

This clonotype has a count of ten or more. The genes are TRBV4-2 and TRBJ2-5, with D unclear. The V end was cut by 0 bases, the J end by 5 bases, with 4 bases between. The CDR3 loop spans 12 amino acids. In germline, CDR1 is LGHNA, CDR2 YNFKEQ. This CDR3 is CASSQDMETQYF. In DNA, the CDR3 is TGTGCCAGCAGCCAAGACATGGAGACCCAGTACTTC.

This clonotype was found many times. The V gene is TRBV5-8, the J gene TRBJ2-7; 7 bases align to TRBD1. Germline trimming cut 3 bases from V and 6 bases from J; bases unmatched to any gene: 9. CDR1 is SGHTS and CDR2 is YDEGEE in the germline V gene. CDR3 length: 14 residues. The CDR3 region is CASSSSDRLGEQYF. As DNA, the CDR3 is TGTGCCAGCAGCTCCTCGGACAGGTTGGGCGAGCAGTACTTC.

This clonotype was seen repeatedly, ten times or more. V and J are TRBV6-2 or TRBV6-3 and TRBJ1-1, with D perhaps TRBD1 (5 bases). The V gene's germline CDR1 is MNHEY and CDR2 SVGEGT. CDR3 size: 14 residues. V lost 3 bases and J lost 5, with 13 bases in between. The CDR3 sequence: CASSYLPGRTEAFF. DNA of the CDR3: TGTGCCAGCAGTTATCTCCCAGGGCGAACTGAAGCTTTCTTT.

There are many counts of this clonotype. The chain links TRBV6-2 or TRBV6-3 to TRBJ2-2; D may be TRBD2 (6 bases). Germline CDR1 is MNHEY and CDR2 is SVGEGT. There are 17 residues in the CDR3. Trimming removed 0 bases from V and 5 bases from J, with 16 bases in between. As DNA, the CDR3 is TGTGCCAGCAGTTACTCGACGAGGGGACGGGGGACCGGGGAGCTGTTTTTT. Protein sequence: CASSYSTRGRGTGELFF.

V is TRBV9 and J is TRBJ2-7, with a possible D match to TRBD2 (6 bases). CDR1 is SGDLS, CDR2 YYNGEE, per germline. The CDR3 spans 17 residues. V lost 2 bases and J 5 bases, leaving 23 bases between the germline ends. The CDR3 DNA is TGTGCCAGCAGCGTGGGGCTAAACCCCGTCGGAGGGAACGAGCAGTACTTC. Its translation is CASSVGLNPVGGNEQYF.

This clonotype was counted ten times or more. The chain has TRBV20-1 and TRBJ2-7, with TRBD1 identical over 8 bases. Germline assignment: CDR1 DFQATT and CDR2 SNEGSKA (reference sequence). The CDR3 has 14 residues. The J segment lost 0 bases and the V segment lost 3 bases, leaving 4 bases of the junction unmatched. The DNA of the CDR3 is TGCAGTGCTAGGAGGACAGGGAACTCCTACGAGCAGTACTTC. Translation: CSARRTGNSYEQYF.

In regard to this clonotype: This may be a read error, as it is one base from a much larger clone. The chain couples TRBV12-3 or TRBV12-4 to TRBJ2-5; the D gene is possibly TRBD2 (5 bases). Between the trimmed V and J ends, which lost 5 bases and 5 bases, there was a span of 15 bases. The CDR3 totals 14 residues. The CDR3 DNA is TGTGCCAGCAGTGAGTCGGGAACCGGGGAGACCCAGTACTTC. It translates to CASSESGTGETQYF.

In its sample, this clonotype was seen many times. The rearrangement links TRBV28 to TRBJ1-1; D unresolved. Deletions cut 6 bases from V and 1 base from J, with 18 bases between. This CDR3 contains 16 residues. Germline loops: CDR1 MDHEN, CDR2 SYDVKM. CDR3 DNA sequence: TGTGCCAGCAGCTCCCGATCTTTGGACGGGAACACTGAAGCTTTCTTT. It encodes CASSSRSLDGNTEAFF.

The chain uses TRBV28 and TRBJ2-5, with a tentative D call TRBD2 (5 bases). V lost 7 bases and J lost 3, with 15 bases in between. Germline-derived CDR1 and CDR2 are MDHEN and SYDVKM. CDR3 size: 14 residues. The CDR3: CASKGGGSKETQYF. Written as DNA, the CDR3 is TGTGCCAGCAAGGGTGGCGGGTCAAAAGAGACCCAGTACTTC.

The rearrangement joins TRBV4-1 to TRBJ2-4, with TRBD2 as a possible D gene (5 bases). This CDR3 has 18 amino acids. The V and J ends lost 0 bases and 1 base respectively, with 16 bases between them. The germline CDR1 and CDR2 sequences are MGHRA and YSYEKL. The CDR3 bases are TGCGCCAGCAGCCAAGAGGTCAACGGGATGGGGGCCAAAAACATTCAGTACTTC. Encoded protein: CASSQEVNGMGAKNIQYF.

As concerns this clonotype: This clone may be a read error of a much larger clone one base away. The chain employs TRBV5-1 and TRBJ2-2, with 8 bases fitting TRBD1. Losses at the gene ends were 4 bases for V and 3 bases for J; bases not matched to a gene: 2. Germline CDR1 is SGHRS and CDR2 is YFSETQ. CDR3 length: 14 residues. The CDR3, as DNA: TGCGCCAGCAGCGAGACAGGGGACACCGGGGAGCTGTTTTTT. It yields the protein CASSETGDTGELFF.

The chain is built from TRBV30 and TRBJ1-5; possible D gene TRBD1, 5 bases. The V end lost 2 bases, the J end lost 6 bases, and 11 bases lay between the germline ends. Germline V gives CDR1 GTSNPN, CDR2 SVGIG (reference sequence). The CDR3 is made up of 13 amino acids. The CDR3 loop reads CAWSRGFGQPQHF. The CDR3 DNA sequence: TGTGCCTGGAGTCGGGGGTTCGGTCAGCCCCAGCATTTT. The whole variable domain, remainder taken from reference TRBV30 and TRBJ1-5, is SQTIHQWPATLVQPVGSPLSLECTVEGTSNPNLYWYRQAAGRGLQLLFYSVGIGQISSEVPQNLSASRPQDRQFILSSKKLLLSDSGFYLCAWSRGFGQPQHFGDGTRLSIL.

This clonotype was seen repeatedly, ten times or more. The J gene is TRBJ2-5, the V gene TRBV7-2; D call uncertain. The ends were cut back, 1 base at V and 2 bases at J, with 11 bases in the middle. Germline V gene lookup returns CDR1 SGHTA and CDR2 FQGNSA. The CDR3 runs to 15 residues. The CDR3 region is CASSLGQLSQETQYF. In DNA form, the CDR3 reads TGTGCCAGCAGCTTAGGGCAGTTGTCTCAAGAGACCCAGTACTTC.

This clonotype was picked up many times. J is TRBJ1-2 and V is TRBV14, with D possibly matching TRBD1 (5 bases). The ends were cut back, 0 bases at V and 3 bases at J, with 11 bases in the middle. The germline gives CDR1 SGHDN, CDR2 FVKESK. This CDR3 spans 15 amino acids. CDR3 nucleotides: TGTGCCAGCAGCCAAGAGATGTGGGGCGACTATGGCTACACCTTC. Protein sequence: CASSQEMWGDYGYTF.

This clonotype came up many times. V usage is TRBV28 and J usage is TRBJ1-2; D might be TRBD1 (5 bases). Trimming stripped 5 bases from V and 10 bases from J, with 23 bases between. The germline CDR1 and CDR2 sequences are MDHEN and SYDVKM. The CDR3 extends over 15 amino acids. The CDR3 loop reads CASSAPTDPRGPYTF. The CDR3 region has the DNA TGTGCCAGCAGTGCCCCGACAGATCCAAGGGGTCCCTACACCTTC.

The table lists this clonotype with many counts. This sequence joins TRBV7-2 and TRBJ1-3; D remains ambiguous. The CDR3 covers 15 residues. The germline V gene has CDR1 SGHTA and CDR2 FQGNSA. V was cut by 1 base and J by 0 bases, with 7 bases left in between. The chain's CDR3 is CASSLGGTSGNTIYF. CDR3 bases: TGTGCCAGCAGCTTAGGGGGTACCTCTGGAAACACCATATATTTT.

Many counts were recorded for this clonotype. This CDR3 reads CASADGGGETQYF. CDR3 bases: TGTGCCAGCGCAGACGGGGGGGGAGAGACCCAGTACTTC. This chain connects TRBV28 to TRBJ2-5; 8 bases are shared with TRBD2. The V gene's germline CDR1 is MDHEN and CDR2 SYDVKM. This CDR3 has 13 residues. The J segment lost 4 bases and the V segment lost 8 bases, leaving 6 bases of the junction unmatched.

This clonotype was detected ten times or more. The V and J genes are TRBV9 and TRBJ2-2; D may be TRBD1 (6 bases). The V gene's germline CDR1 is SGDLS and CDR2 YYNGEE. With 2 bases removed from V and 5 bases from J, the gap between germline ends came to 13 bases. The CDR3 has 15 amino acids. The CDR3 protein is CASSVLTGPTGELFF. The CDR3 nucleotides are TGTGCCAGCAGCGTCCTGACAGGTCCGACCGGGGAGCTGTTTTTT.

This clonotype was found many times. CDR3 bases: TGTGCCAGCCTGGGGACTAACTATGGCTACACCTTC. This codes for CASLGTNYGYTF. The rearrangement links TRBV6-2 or TRBV6-3 to TRBJ1-2, with D unclear. The CDR3 totals 12 residues. Trimming left V 8 bases short and J 0 bases short, with 7 bases between. The germline V gene has CDR1 MNHEY and CDR2 SVGEGT.

This clonotype was observed many times. V gene TRBV30 combines with J gene TRBJ1-1; D is undetermined. The germline CDR1 and CDR2 sequences are GTSNPN and SVGIG (reference sequence). V lost 0 bases and J 1 base, leaving 9 bases between the germline ends. The CDR3 runs to 14 residues. In DNA form, the CDR3 reads TGTGCCTGGAGTGTTGGCTACGCGAACACTGAAGCTTTCTTT. It yields the protein CAWSVGYANTEAFF.

The chain recombines TRBV5-4 with TRBJ2-7, with 9 bases that match TRBD2. The CDR3 extends over 15 amino acids. Per the germline V gene, CDR1 is SGHNT and CDR2 is YYREEE (reference sequence). J was trimmed by 2 bases and V by 4 bases; bases with no gene match: 7. The CDR3 region is CASSQTSGLTYEQYF. In DNA, the CDR3 is TGTGCCAGCAGCCAGACTAGCGGACTAACCTACGAGCAGTACTTC. The variable domain in full, completed from reference TRBV5-4 and TRBJ2-7, reads ETGVTQSPTHLIKTRGQQVTLRCSSQSGHNTVSWYQQALGQGPQFIFQYYREEENGRGNFPPRFSGLQFPNYSSELNVNALELDDSALYLCASSQTSGLTYEQYFGPGTRLTVT.

This chain links TRBV9 with TRBJ1-5; D not certain. The germline CDR1 and CDR2 sequences are SGDLS and YYNGEE. V lost 0 bases, J lost 2 bases, and 6 bases lay in between. The CDR3 length is 14 residues. CDR3 sequence: CASSVGYGNQPQHF. As DNA, the CDR3 is TGTGCCAGCAGCGTAGGGTATGGCAATCAGCCCCAGCATTTT.

In this sample, this clonotype turned up many times. J is TRBJ2-7 and V is TRBV11-2; possible D gene TRBD1, 5 bases. CDR3 length equals 14 residues. From germline, CDR1 is SGHAT and CDR2 FQNNGV. V was trimmed by 0 bases and J by 3 bases, leaving 9 bases between them. The chain's CDR3 is CASSLEDTFYEQYF. CDR3 coding DNA: TGTGCCAGCAGCTTAGAGGACACATTCTACGAGCAGTACTTC.

This clonotype was observed many times. The chain's CDR3 is CSVESRAGGPETQYF. The CDR3, as DNA: TGCAGCGTTGAATCGCGAGCGGGAGGGCCAGAGACCCAGTACTTC. This chain uses TRBV29-1 with TRBJ2-5; TRBD2 aligns across 10 bases. V shed 2 bases, J shed 4 bases, and the junction held 7 bases outside the gene matches. This CDR3 contains 15 residues. Germline loops: CDR1 SQVTM, CDR2 ANQGSEA.

In its sample, this clonotype was seen a few times. The chain combines TRBV20-1 with TRBJ1-2; 9 positions match TRBD1. The CDR3 consists of 14 residues. CDR1 is DFQATT and CDR2 is SNEGSKA in the germline V gene (reference sequence). The V segment lost 4 bases and the J segment 5 bases; nucleotides outside the gene matches: 8. DNA of the CDR3: TGCAGTGCTACCGTCCCGGGACAGGGATATGGCTACACCTTC. Protein sequence: CSATVPGQGYGYTF.

This clonotype came up a few times. This may be a read error: a much more frequent sequence differs by one nucleotide. This CDR3 is missing its conserved last phenylalanine or tryptophan, likely due to a read error. The V and J genes are TRBV28 and TRBJ2-7; D is possibly TRBD1 or TRBD2 (5 bases each). This CDR3 is built from 13 residues. Trimming left V 2 bases short and J 10 bases short, with 15 bases between. Per germline, CDR1 MDHEN and CDR2 SYDVKM. The CDR3 region is CASSLKDTSGQYL. The CDR3 DNA reads TGTGCCAGCAGTTTAAAGGACACCTCGGGACAGTACCTC.

There are many counts of this clonotype. The V and J genes are TRBV2 and TRBJ2-2; TRBD1 agrees at 8 bases. The CDR3 spans 16 residues. Per the germline V gene, CDR1 is SNHLY and CDR2 is FYNNEI. The junction had 6 bases not matched to a gene; V was cut back by 3 bases and J by 3 bases. The DNA of the CDR3 is TGTGCCAGCAGTGAGCCAGGGGGCGCGGACACCGGGGAGCTGTTTTTT. Encoded protein: CASSEPGGADTGELFF. Based on the CDR3 plus reference TRBV2 and TRBJ2-2, the full variable domain is EPEVTQTPSHQVTQMGQEVILRCVPISNHLYFYWYRQILGQKVEFLVSFYNNEISEKSEIFDDQFSVERPDGSNFTLKIRSTKLEDSAMYFCASSEPGGADTGELFFGEGSRLTVL.

This clonotype has ten or more counts. The V call is TRBV27, the J call TRBJ2-7; D is uncertain. V lost 3 bases and J lost 4, with 13 bases in between. The CDR3 extends over 14 amino acids. Germline CDR1 MNHEY, CDR2 SMNVEV (reference sequence). CDR3 DNA sequence: TGTGCCAGCAGTTTGGTGGGTCCCGAATACGAGCAGTACTTC. Amino acid sequence: CASSLVGPEYEQYF.

This clonotype was observed a handful of times. The V call is TRBV20-1, the J call TRBJ1-5; D is perhaps TRBD1 (5 bases). Trimming shortened V by 6 bases and J by 5 bases, and 11 bases separated the two germline ends. The CDR3 spans 12 residues. Germline lookup yields CDR1 DFQATT and CDR2 SNEGSKA (reference sequence). The CDR3 DNA reads TGCAGTGCAGGGGTTTCGGATCAGCCCCAGCATTTT. Its translation: CSAGVSDQPQHF.